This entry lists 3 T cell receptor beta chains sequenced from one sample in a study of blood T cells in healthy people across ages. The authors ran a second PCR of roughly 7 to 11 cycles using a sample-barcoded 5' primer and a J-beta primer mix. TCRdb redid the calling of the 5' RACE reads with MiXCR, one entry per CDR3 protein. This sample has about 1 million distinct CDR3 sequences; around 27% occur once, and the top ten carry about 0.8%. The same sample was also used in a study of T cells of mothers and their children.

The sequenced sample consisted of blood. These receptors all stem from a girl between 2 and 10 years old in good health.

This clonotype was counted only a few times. Here the CDR3 reads CSAQTPGSPGRLFF. CDR3 coding DNA: TGCAGTGCCCAGACTCCCGGCTCCCCTGGACGCCTGTTTTTT. The chain has TRBV20-1 and TRBJ1-4; D gene uncertain. Germline CDR1 and CDR2: DFQATT and SNEGSKA (reference sequence). The V end lost 6 bases, the J end lost 14 bases, and 25 bases lay between the germline ends. CDR3 length equals 14 residues.

CDR3 DNA sequence: TGTGCCAGCAGTCTTGTGGAGAGACAGAATTCCAATGAGCAGTTCTTC. Amino acids: CASSLVERQNSNEQFF. V is TRBV28 and J is TRBJ2-5, with D tentatively TRBD1 (5 bases). The end of the DNA aligns better with TRBJ2-1, so the J call may be wrong. The CDR3 is 16 amino acids. Germline CDR1 MDHEN, CDR2 SYDVKM.

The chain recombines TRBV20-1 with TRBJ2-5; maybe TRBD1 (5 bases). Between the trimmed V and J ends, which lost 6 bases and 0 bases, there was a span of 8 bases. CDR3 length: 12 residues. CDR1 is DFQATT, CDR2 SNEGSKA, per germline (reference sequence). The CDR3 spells CSAGVDQETQYF. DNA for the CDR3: TGCAGTGCAGGGGTGGACCAAGAGACCCAGTACTTC.